A selection of T cell receptor beta chains follows, all from one sample in a study of response to subunit inactivated influenza vaccine. One entry per CDR3 protein results from TCRdb running MiXCR on the RT-PCR reads. The repertoire consists of under 750,000 distinct CDR3 sequences, with 12% occurring once and the leading ten covering 9.5% to 13%. The starting material was PBMCs from blood, obtained on the day of vaccination. These receptors all come from a man aged 45-65 years who received an inactivated influenza vaccine. Each CDR3 is given with its conserved first and last residue. A D gene is named only where the DNA matches it firmly. Clone size is stated in some rows and not others, as once, few, many or a class when expanded.

clone_size | j_call | cdr3_length | d_call | v_call | cdr3_nt | cdr3_aa
NA | TRBJ2-1 | 16 | TRBD2 | TRBV10-1 | TGCGCCAGCAGTGTAGACAGCGGGAGCTCCTACAATGAGCAGTTCTTC | CASSVDSGSSYNEQFF
NA | TRBJ2-1 | 14 | NA | TRBV12-3/TRBV12-4 | TGTGCCAGCAGTTATGAACTAGCTGGGAATGAGCAGTTCTTC | CASSYELAGNEQFF
few | TRBJ1-4 | 12 | NA | TRBV29-1 | TGCAGCGGGGCTGGGATTAATGAAAAACTGTTTTTT | CSGAGINEKLFF
few | TRBJ2-1 | 16 | TRBD2 | TRBV5-1 | TGCGCCAGCAGCTGGGGTAACAGCGGGGGATACAATGAGCAGTTCTTC | CASSWGNSGGYNEQFF
NA | TRBJ2-3 | 17 | TRBD2 | TRBV3-1 | TGTGCCAGCAGCCAGCCCACTAGCGGGGCGAACACAGATACGCAGTATTTT | CASSQPTSGANTDTQYF
NA | TRBJ2-7 | 14 | NA | TRBV3-1 | TGTGCCAGCAGCCAAGGTGGGGGGCTGGCCGAGCAGTACTTC | CASSQGGGLAEQYF
NA | TRBJ1-2 | 15 | NA | TRBV7-2 | TGTGCCAGCAGCTTGGTCGGTCGGGGGGCGGGGAGCTACACCTTC | CASSLVGRGAGSYTF
few | TRBJ1-2 | 14 | TRBD1 | TRBV12-3/TRBV12-4 | TGTGCCAGCAGTGAGGGACAGCCCGACTATGGCTACACCTTC | CASSEGQPDYGYTF
NA | TRBJ2-3 | 14 | TRBD2 | TRBV7-9 | TGTGCCGCCCGGGAGGCTAGGGGTACAGATACGCAGTATTTT | CAAREARGTDTQYF
NA | TRBJ2-7 | 14 | NA | TRBV27 | TGTGCCAGCAGTTTACAGGGGAGCATCGACGAGCAGTACTTC | CASSLQGSIDEQYF
few | TRBJ2-7 | 12 | TRBD2 | TRBV28 | TGTGCCTGCACTGGACTAGGGTACGAGCAGTACTTC | CACTGLGYEQYF
NA | TRBJ2-1 | 18 | TRBD2 | TRBV6-2/TRBV6-3 | TGTGCCAGCAGTTATTCGGCTAGCGGGGGGGCCGGCTACAATGAGCAGTTCTTC | CASSYSASGGAGYNEQFF